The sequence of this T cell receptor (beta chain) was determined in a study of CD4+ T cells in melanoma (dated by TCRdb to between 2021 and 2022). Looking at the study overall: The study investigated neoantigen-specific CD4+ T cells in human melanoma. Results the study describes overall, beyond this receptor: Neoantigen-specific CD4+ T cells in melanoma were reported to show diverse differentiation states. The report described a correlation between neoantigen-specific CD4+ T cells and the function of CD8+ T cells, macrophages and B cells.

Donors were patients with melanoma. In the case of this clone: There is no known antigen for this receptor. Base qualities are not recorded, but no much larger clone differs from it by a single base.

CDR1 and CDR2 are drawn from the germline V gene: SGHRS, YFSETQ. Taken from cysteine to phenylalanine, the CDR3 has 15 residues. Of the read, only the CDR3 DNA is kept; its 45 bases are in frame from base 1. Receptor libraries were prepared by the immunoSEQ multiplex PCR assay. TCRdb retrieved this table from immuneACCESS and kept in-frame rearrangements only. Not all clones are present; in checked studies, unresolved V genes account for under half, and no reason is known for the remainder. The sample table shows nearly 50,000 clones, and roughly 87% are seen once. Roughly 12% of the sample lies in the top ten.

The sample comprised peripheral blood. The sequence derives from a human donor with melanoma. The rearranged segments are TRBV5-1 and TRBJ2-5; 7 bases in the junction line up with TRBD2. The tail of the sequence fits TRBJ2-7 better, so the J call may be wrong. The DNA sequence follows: TGCGCCAGCAGCTCGGGAGGACCTCGGGTCTACGAGCAGTACTTC. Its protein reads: CASSSGGPRVYEQYF.